The rows below give T cell receptor beta chains drawn from one sample of a study of shared clonotypes between healthy human individuals. Measured with immunoSEQ multiplex PCR; TCRdb has only the in-frame clones, and not every one. The sample carries a few hundred thousand clones, 79% recorded once. Sample: PBMCs. The receptors here all came from a woman in her thirties or forties in good health. Some clones in this sample may be carry-over from other donors' samples. CDR3s leave out the opening cysteine and the closing phenylalanine or tryptophan. Fields, in order: V gene, clone size, D gene, CDR3 protein. The D gene is left open where the match is weak. Size is omitted from some rows. Given values are once, few, many or a class for expanded clones.

TRBV6-1 . TRBD1 ASSGDRWGTQH
TRBV6-1 . . ASSEALGANYGYT
TRBV9 . . ASSLSIGVGGNTEAF
TRBV7-3 . . ASSLTRFDEQF
TRBV5-4 few . ASSWDGGFGVLF
TRBV27 . TRBD2 ASSSAGTSEGRNEQF
TRBV27 . . ASRDMWDTEAF
TRBV7-9 many . ASSSRQEATEAF
TRBV21-1 . . ASSTGGTSDPSYEQY
TRBV7-2 once . ASSRKGDETQY
TRBV19 . TRBD2 ASSLGSGTTYEQY
TRBV29-1 . . SVEGGALGTQY
TRBV28 . . ASTTVGSGNTIY
TRBV6-1 few . ASSLGNLGYNEQF
TRBV20-1 . . SAALAYEQF
TRBV10-1 . TRBD2 ASSGGLAGAYEQY
TRBV30 many TRBD2 AWRGKREGSYNEQF
TRBV7-9 . TRBD2 ASSALAGAISYEQY
TRBV28 . . ASRSTQVSNQPQH
TRBV14 once . ASSQIRGETQY
TRBV11-2 . . ASSNWDVGVGY
TRBV15 . TRBD1 ATSSASGTGSYNEQF
TRBV10-3 few . AISVGPSRSYEQY
TRBV13 . . ASSSLGDRQETQY
TRBV7-2 . TRBD2 ASSYELAGGPLNIQY
TRBV27 . TRBD2 ASSLGLAATYEQY
TRBV7-3 . . ASSLDPTGELF
TRBV4-2 . . ASSWGAPPSTGELF
TRBV4-3 . TRBD1 ASSQDWTGGLSDTQY
TRBV10-3 . . ATGGDNYGYT
TRBV29-1 . TRBD2 SVAGTSGTGGELF
TRBV7-2 . TRBD1 ASSLALGQGPQSSYNEQF
TRBV5-4 . TRBD2 ASSERAGSYNEQF
TRBV4-1 . . ASSQDAVTYEQY
TRBV15 . . ATSRRAELNQPQH
TRBV5-4 . TRBD1 ASSLETGGAETQY
TRBV30 . . AWSVPSRGYEQY
TRBV5-3 . . ARSPPGHNEQF
TRBV28 . . ASSPRQAILY
TRBV18 . . ASSPGRENGYT
TRBV5-1 . TRBD1 ASSPGDRGPQH
TRBV7-2 once TRBD2 ASSFGGLGGEQF
TRBV5-4 . . ASSLDSRDTEAF
TRBV7-2 . TRBD2 ASSSRTSGSYSSYNEQF
TRBV7-9 . TRBD1 ASSPDRGLGANVLT
TRBV15 . . ATRGGDTLRNEQF
TRBV7-8 . TRBD2 ASSSTSGRARDEQF
TRBV18 many . ASSPWPGLNTGELF
TRBV23-1 . . ASRSPNTEAF
TRBV6-4 . . ASSMDKSSYNEQF
TRBV13 once TRBD2 ASSFRGGTDTQY
TRBV28 . TRBD2 ASSLFQRGAYNEQF
TRBV7-9 . . ASSLLPGGGEAF
TRBV7-2 . . ASSQRRGYETQY